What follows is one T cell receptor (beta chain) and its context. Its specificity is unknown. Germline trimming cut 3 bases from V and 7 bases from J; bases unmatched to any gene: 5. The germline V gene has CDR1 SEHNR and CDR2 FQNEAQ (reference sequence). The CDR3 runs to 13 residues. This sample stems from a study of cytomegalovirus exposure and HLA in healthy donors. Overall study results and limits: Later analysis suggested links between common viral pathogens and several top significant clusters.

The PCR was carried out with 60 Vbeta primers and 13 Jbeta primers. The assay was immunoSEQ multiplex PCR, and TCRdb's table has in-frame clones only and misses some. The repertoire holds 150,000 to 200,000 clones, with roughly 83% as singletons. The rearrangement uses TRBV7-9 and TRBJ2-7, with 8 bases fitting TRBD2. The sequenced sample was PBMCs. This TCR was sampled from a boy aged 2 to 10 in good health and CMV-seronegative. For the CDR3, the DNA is TGTGCCAGCAGCTTCCAGCGGGAGAGAGAGCAGTACTTC. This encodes CASSFQREREQYF. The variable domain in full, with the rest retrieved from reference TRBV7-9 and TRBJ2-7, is DTGVSQNPRHKITKRGQNVTFRCDPISEHNRLYWYRQTLGQGPEFLTYFQNEAQLEKSRLLSDRFSAERPKGSFSTLEIQRTEQGDSAMYLCASSFQREREQYFGPGTRLTVT.